These 28 T cell receptor beta chains came from one sample sequenced in a study of Graves' ophthalmopathy and Graves' hyperthyroidism. As the template, RNA transcripts were used to amplify TCR beta CDR3 regions. HTBI-primed RT-PCR formed the first round, and a multiplex PCR formed the second. TCRdb re-derived calls from the multiplex PCR reads in MiXCR, one entry per CDR3 protein. The data show approximately 480,000 distinct CDR3 sequences, around 15% seen once. The sequenced sample was blood. The receptors were gathered from a woman aged 30 to 39 with Graves' ophthalmopathy.

V gene TRBV19 combines with J gene TRBJ2-7; TRBD1 might be the D (6 bases). Trimming removed 7 bases at V and 0 bases at J, with 13 bases between. The germline gives CDR1 LNHDA, CDR2 SQIVND (reference sequence). CDR3 length: 14 residues. The chain's CDR3 is CASKGQGSSYEQYF. The CDR3 nucleotides read TGTGCCAGTAAAGGCCAGGGGTCCTCCTACGAGCAGTACTTC.

This clonotype was detected ten times or more. The chain is built from TRBV7-8 and TRBJ1-2; 8 nucleotides line up with TRBD1. The CDR3 length is 16 residues. With 2 bases clipped from V and 7 bases from J, the junction kept 12 bases outside the gene matches. Germline V gene data show CDR1 as SGHVS and CDR2 as FQNEAQ. CDR3 loop: CASSLTPGDTGGGYTF. The CDR3 nucleotides read TGTGCCAGCAGCTTAACCCCTGGGGACACAGGGGGTGGCTACACCTTC. Combining the CDR3 with reference TRBV7-8 and TRBJ1-2 gives the whole variable domain GAGVSQSPRYKVAKRGQDVALRCDPISGHVSLFWYQQALGQGPEFLTYFQNEAQLDKSGLPSDRFFAERPEGSVSTLKIQRTQQEDSAVYLCASSLTPGDTGGGYTFGSGTRLTVV.

There are many counts of this clonotype. The chain employs TRBV19 and TRBJ1-1, with 7 bases aligning to TRBD1. The V gene end was trimmed by 5 bases and the J gene end by 0 bases; junction bases not matched to a gene: 3. This CDR3 is 14 amino acids long. Germline V gives CDR1 LNHDA, CDR2 SQIVND (reference sequence). The CDR3 DNA reads TGTGCCAGTAGTGTAACAGGGGTGAACACTGAAGCTTTCTTT. Encoded protein: CASSVTGVNTEAFF.

The sample holds many counts of this clonotype. This chain uses TRBV20-1 with TRBJ2-7; D possibly matches TRBD1 or TRBD2 (5 bases each). CDR1 DFQATT and CDR2 SNEGSKA come from the germline V gene (reference sequence). CDR3 size: 10 residues. V gave up 3 bases and J gave up 11 bases, with 11 bases separating them. The CDR3 nucleotides are TGCAGTGCTAGGGGGGACGAAGAGTACTTC. Its protein product is CSARGDEEYF.

This clonotype came up many times. The genes are TRBV10-3 and TRBJ1-1; 8 positions match TRBD1. The CDR3 length is 13 residues. Germline loops: CDR1 ENHRY, CDR2 SYGVKD. With V trimmed by 7 bases and J by 4 bases, 5 bases remained unmatched. As DNA, the CDR3 is TGTGCCATCACCGGACAGGGCGGCACTGAAGCTTTCTTT. Encoded protein: CAITGQGGTEAFF.

The chain is built from TRBV12-3 or TRBV12-4 and TRBJ2-5; 7 bases are a match to TRBD1. The CDR3 is made up of 14 amino acids. With 3 bases clipped from V and 5 bases from J, the junction kept 6 bases outside the gene matches. The chain's CDR3 is CASSLRGLRETQYF. CDR3 DNA: TGTGCCAGCAGTTTGAGGGGGCTCCGGGAGACCCAGTACTTC.

Worth noting for this clonotype: One end of the junction is discordant with germline, which a read error may explain. The CDR3 protein is CSANEGEISTEALF. The DNA for the CDR3 is TGCAGTGCTAATGAGGGGGAAATTTCGACTGAAGCTCTCTTT. The rearrangement links TRBV20-1 to TRBJ1-1, with a tentative D call TRBD1 (6 bases). Per the germline V gene, CDR1 is DFQATT and CDR2 is SNEGSKA (reference sequence). CDR3 length: 14 residues.

Many counts were recorded for this clonotype. The V and J genes are TRBV11-2 and TRBJ1-5; D gene unclear. CDR1 SGHAT and CDR2 FQNNGV come from the germline V gene. The V end was cut by 2 bases, the J end by 5 bases, with 13 bases between. This CDR3 is built from 15 residues. The CDR3 region is CASSLTEIGDQPQHF. In nucleotides, the CDR3 is TGTGCCAGCAGCTTAACAGAGATCGGGGATCAGCCCCAGCATTTT.

This clonotype was detected ten times or more. V usage is TRBV28 and J usage is TRBJ2-7; D unclear. V gave up 4 bases and J gave up 2 bases, with 12 bases separating them. The CDR3 is 14 residues long. Per germline, CDR1 MDHEN and CDR2 SYDVKM. CDR3 DNA: TGTGCCAGCAGTTCGTCGGACCCTCCCTACGAGCAGTACTTC. It encodes CASSSSDPPYEQYF.

Points on this clonotype: A much larger clone differs from this one at a single base, so this may be a read error. No conserved phenylalanine or tryptophan ends this CDR3, so it is likely a read error. The gene calls are TRBV12-3 or TRBV12-4 and TRBJ1-1; TRBD1 is a possible D gene (6 bases). The CDR3 contains 14 residues. Trimming removed 8 bases from V and 1 base from J, with 14 bases in between. The CDR3 DNA reads as TGTGCCAGCCAGGGGCCACGTACGAACACTGAAGCTTTCTCT. Translating gives CASQGPRTNTEAFS.

This clonotype was seen many times. The DNA of the CDR3 is TGTGCCAGCAGTGGTACCGGTAGGGGACGACTAGCGGGAGTCTACGAGCAGTACTTC. It yields the protein CASSGTGRGRLAGVYEQYF. The chain links TRBV6-1 to TRBJ2-7; 12 bases line up with TRBD2. From germline, CDR1 is MNHNS and CDR2 SASEGT. V lost 4 bases to trimming and J lost 3 bases; unmatched junction nucleotides: 16. There are 19 residues in the CDR3.

This clonotype was picked up many times. This chain joins TRBV28 and TRBJ1-5; D ambiguous. The CDR3 covers 12 residues. The germline V gene has CDR1 MDHEN and CDR2 SYDVKM. V shed 8 bases and J shed 6 bases, with 11 bases lying between them. Here the CDR3 reads CASLNLGQPQHF. CDR3 nucleotide sequence: TGTGCCAGCCTAAATCTGGGTCAGCCCCAGCATTTT.

The sample holds a few counts of this clonotype. The chain carries TRBV5-6 and TRBJ2-5; TRBD1 is a possible D gene (5 bases). The CDR3 runs to 16 residues. V shed 0 bases and J shed 4 bases, with 16 bases lying between them. Germline V CDR1 and CDR2: SGHDT, YYEEEE. The CDR3 protein is CASSLGVWGRAETQYF. The CDR3, as DNA: TGTGCCAGCAGCTTGGGAGTGTGGGGCAGGGCAGAGACCCAGTACTTC.

This clonotype was detected a few times. The chain carries TRBV10-3 and TRBJ1-6; D is ambiguous. The germline CDR1 and CDR2 sequences are ENHRY and SYGVKD. V was shortened by 3 bases and J by 10 bases, with 13 bases between the two germline ends. This CDR3 has 14 amino acids. The CDR3 DNA is TGTGCCATCAGTGACCTCCGAGGGCAATCACCCCTCCACTTT. It codes for CAISDLRGQSPLHF.

About this clonotype: Being one base from a much bigger clone, this may be a read error. The chain has TRBV27 and TRBJ1-2; weak D call: TRBD1 (6 bases). The CDR3 covers 14 residues. Germline loops: CDR1 MNHEY, CDR2 SMNVEV (reference sequence). The CDR3 nucleotides read TGTGCCATCAGTAACCGGGGACAAGGCTATGGCTACACCTTC. As protein: CAISNRGQGYGYTF.

This clonotype was observed many times. V and J are TRBV20-1 and TRBJ1-2; D unclear. The CDR3 contains 15 residues. Deletions cut 6 bases from V and 0 bases from J, with 17 bases between. Per germline, CDR1 DFQATT and CDR2 SNEGSKA (reference sequence). DNA for the CDR3: TGCAGTGCCACGACCCCCAGTCAGGCTAACTATGGCTACACCTTC. This gives the protein CSATTPSQANYGYTF.

By frequency in the sample, this clonotype is medium-sized. This chain links TRBV15 with TRBJ1-5; D is ambiguous. V was trimmed by 4 bases and J by 0 bases, leaving 13 bases between them. Germline lookup yields CDR1 LNHNV and CDR2 YYDKDF (reference sequence). This CDR3 is built from 16 residues. The CDR3 here is CATSTETGHSNQPQHF. CDR3 coding DNA: TGTGCCACCAGCACCGAAACGGGCCATAGCAATCAGCCCCAGCATTTT.

This clonotype appeared many times. The gene calls are TRBV15 and TRBJ1-5; 7 nucleotides align to TRBD1. The CDR3 totals 15 residues. Germline V gene sequence: CDR1 LNHNV, CDR2 YYDKDF (reference sequence). J was trimmed by 6 bases and V by 6 bases; bases with no gene match: 11. CDR3 in DNA: TGTGCCACCAGTACTCGGGGACAGTGGGGTCAGCCCCAGCATTTT. It encodes CATSTRGQWGQPQHF.

V gene TRBV6-2 or TRBV6-3 combines with J gene TRBJ2-5, with 8 nucleotides matching TRBD1. V trimming: 4 bases; J trimming: 1 base; junction bases outside the gene matches: 8. The CDR3 has 16 residues. The germline V gene encodes CDR1 MNHEY and CDR2 SVGEGT. CDR3 protein: CASSSLTGAVQETQYF. CDR3 in DNA: TGTGCCAGCAGTTCCCTGACAGGGGCAGTCCAAGAGACCCAGTACTTC.

This clonotype was counted many times. The chain combines TRBV12-3 or TRBV12-4 with TRBJ2-7; 10 bases agree with TRBD2. Losses at the gene ends were 6 bases for V and 7 bases for J; bases not matched to a gene: 9. The CDR3 sequence is 14 residues long. CDR3 in DNA: TGTGCCAGCAGCCCTAGCGGGAGTTCGTGGGAGCAGTACTTC. Translated, it gives CASSPSGSSWEQYF.

This clonotype was found many times. The CDR3 loop reads CAWSDGNWAGRRPQHF. The CDR3 nucleotides are TGTGCCTGGAGTGACGGGAACTGGGCAGGGAGACGGCCCCAGCATTTT. This rearrangement joins TRBV30 to TRBJ1-5; possibly TRBD1 for D (5 bases). In germline, CDR1 is GTSNPN, CDR2 SVGIG (reference sequence). The CDR3 extends over 16 amino acids. Deletions cut 1 base from V and 9 bases from J, with 22 bases between.

This clonotype was counted ten times or more. CDR3 amino acids: CASSGFYEQYF. The CDR3 DNA reads as TGTGCCAGCAGTGGGTTCTACGAGCAGTACTTC. This chain connects TRBV2 to TRBJ2-7; D ambiguous. The length of the CDR3 is 11 residues. The germline V gene encodes CDR1 SNHLY and CDR2 FYNNEI. V lost 4 bases, J lost 3 bases, and 4 bases lay in between.

The chain recombines TRBV28 with TRBJ2-7, with TRBD1 matching over 7 bases. The CDR3 runs 14 residues. The germline gives CDR1 MDHEN, CDR2 SYDVKM. The V segment lost 9 bases and the J segment 3 bases; nucleotides outside the gene matches: 11. CDR3 region: CASFRQGHLYEQYF. The CDR3 coding sequence is TGTGCCAGTTTTAGACAGGGCCACCTCTACGAGCAGTACTTC.

This clonotype showed up many times. V and J are TRBV3-1 and TRBJ1-5, with D uncertain. V dropped 0 bases and J dropped 5 bases, with 8 bases sitting between them. CDR3 size: 14 residues. Germline loops: CDR1 LGHDT, CDR2 YNNKEL (reference sequence). CDR3 amino acids: CASSQDQGYQPQHF. As DNA, the CDR3 is TGTGCCAGCAGCCAAGATCAAGGGTATCAGCCCCAGCATTTT.

This clonotype appeared many times. This chain uses TRBV12-3 or TRBV12-4 with TRBJ2-7; D remains unclear. Trimming stripped 5 bases from V and 6 bases from J, with 11 bases between. CDR3 length: 12 amino acids. CDR3 region: CASSQLGGEQYF. The CDR3 DNA reads as TGTGCCAGCAGTCAACTTGGTGGCGAGCAGTACTTC.

This clonotype has only a few counts. Given a much more abundant clone one base away, this may be a read error. The chain employs TRBV7-2 and TRBJ2-7; a possible D gene is TRBD2 (5 bases). CDR3 length: 15 amino acids. CDR1 SGHTA and CDR2 FQGNSA come from the germline V gene. The CDR3 DNA is TGTGCCAGCAGCTCCTCCGGCGGAGGATCCTACGAGCAGTGCTTC. Amino acids: CASSSSGGGSYEQCF.

This clonotype was counted ten times or more. This sequence joins TRBV12-3 or TRBV12-4 and TRBJ1-3; D is unclear. The CDR3 spans 16 residues. The V end was cut by 1 base, the J end by 4 bases, with 14 bases between. The chain's CDR3 is CASSLGSAVIGNTIYF. Here the CDR3 DNA reads TGTGCCAGCAGTTTAGGCAGTGCGGTAATCGGAAACACCATATATTTT.

This clonotype was counted between two and nine times. The chain couples TRBV6-1 to TRBJ2-5, with 10 bases aligning to TRBD2. Trimming removed 5 bases from V and 6 bases from J; junction bases left unmatched: 18. There are 18 residues in the CDR3. Germline CDR1 reads MNHNS; CDR2 reads SASEGT. The CDR3 DNA is TGTGCCAGCAGTCTCCTTGGACTAGCGGTCACCCCTGGCAAGACCCAGTACTTC. It specifies CASSLLGLAVTPGKTQYF.